This T cell receptor (beta chain) was captured by sequencing in a study of T cells in Graves' hyperthyroidism and ophthalmopathy. Study in general: The authors collected peripheral blood at initial diagnosis, before any treatment.

This clonotype was seen at least ten times. RNA transcripts yielded amplified TCR beta CDR3 regions. The TCR CDR3 first-round RT-PCR relied on the HTBI primer set. TCRdb itself ran the multiplex PCR reads through MiXCR, one entry per CDR3 protein. The profile covers around 620,000 distinct CDR3 sequences, with 12% to 15% appearing a single time and roughly 7% taken by the ten largest. The TCR comes from a woman younger than 30 with Graves' ophthalmopathy. Source material: blood.

In nucleotides, the CDR3 is TGTGCCAGCACCCGCGCGGGGTTTAAAGCTGAAGCTTTCTTT. Its protein product is CASTRAGFKAEAFF. The chain links TRBV28 to TRBJ1-1; D is unresolved. Germline V lookup: CDR1 MDHEN, CDR2 SYDVKM. The CDR3 consists of 14 residues. V lost 7 bases to trimming and J lost 6 bases, with 18 bases between them.